These T cell receptor beta chains were read from a single sample in a study of long-term antiretroviral therapy in people with HIV. Data came from immunoSEQ multiplex PCR; TCRdb stores just in-frame clones and leaves some out. The repertoire holds 20,000 to 30,000 clones, roughly 88% seen once, with roughly 2.4% in the top ten. Sequenced here: unsorted PBMCs, sampled 3 years after starting antiretroviral therapy. The receptors derive from a man aged 45-60 years with HIV. Each CDR3 is given with its conserved first and last residue. D genes are given only for firm matches. Clone size, where shown, is once, few, many, or a class for clones that have expanded.

- - TRBJ1-1 TRBV9 TGTGCCAGCAGCTTCCGGGCCAACACTGAAGCTTTCTTT CASSFRANTEAFF
TRBD1 - TRBJ2-7 TRBV19 TGTGCCAGTAAAGGGACAGGGGTCCACGAGCAGTACTTC CASKGTGVHEQYF
- - TRBJ1-3 TRBV4-1 TGCGCCAGCAGCCCCCTCCTCGGAAACACCATATATTTT CASSPLLGNTIYF
- - TRBJ2-5 TRBV5-1 TGCGCCAGCAGCCCCGGGGGCGGGCAAGAGACCCAGTACTTC CASSPGGGQETQYF
- - TRBJ1-2 TRBV2 TGTGCCAGCAGTCACAGAGCTAACTATGGCTACACCTTC CASSHRANYGYTF
- once TRBJ2-2 TRBV30 TGTGCCTGGACCCGTGACAACACCGGGGAGCTGTTTTTT CAWTRDNTGELFF
TRBD2 - TRBJ2-1 TRBV7-2 TGTGCCAGCAGCCCCGAACTAGCGGGAGCGGATGAGCAGTTCTTC CASSPELAGADEQFF
TRBD2 - TRBJ2-5 TRBV11-3 TGTGCCAGCACTCTTACCGGACTAGCGGCTCAAGAGACCCAGTACTTC CASTLTGLAAQETQYF
- few TRBJ1-1 TRBV2 TGTGCCAGCCGAGGTTTATCTGAAGCTTTCTTT CASRGLSEAFF
- - TRBJ2-4 TRBV6-6 TGTGCCAGCAGTTACGGTAGAGCCAAAAACATTCAGTACTTC CASSYGRAKNIQYF
- few TRBJ1-2 TRBV4-2 TGTGCCAGCACCTCTCCGGGACATCTTTATGGCTACACCTTC CASTSPGHLYGYTF
TRBD1 - TRBJ2-7 TRBV6-5 TGTGCCAGCAGCCTCGACAGGGACGAGCCCTACGAGCAGTACTTC CASSLDRDEPYEQYF
- - TRBJ2-7 TRBV28 TGTGCCAGCAGTTTTTTGGGGGGCACCTACGAGCAGTACTTC CASSFLGGTYEQYF
TRBD1 - TRBJ1-2 TRBV6-5 TGTGCCAGTTGGGACAGACCATATGGCTACACCTTC CASWDRPYGYTF
TRBD2 - TRBJ2-7 TRBV28 TGTGCCATCTCAGCCGGGACTAGACGCTACGAGCAGTACTTC CAISAGTRRYEQYF
TRBD2 - TRBJ2-2 TRBV7-2 TGTGCCAGCAGCTTAGTTCTGAGGCTAGCGGGAGGCACCGGGGAGCTGTTTTTT CASSLVLRLAGGTGELFF
TRBD1 - TRBJ2-7 TRBV6-1 TGTGCCAGCAGTGGGACAGGGGCGACACCAGGCCTATACGAGCAGTACTTC CASSGTGATPGLYEQYF
- - TRBJ2-2 TRBV10-1 TGCGCCAGCAGTGAGATGGCGGGGTCCACCGGGGAGCTGTTTTTT CASSEMAGSTGELFF
TRBD1 - TRBJ1-1 TRBV7-9 TGTGCCAGCAGCTCGACAGGGTTTACTGAAGCTTTCTTT CASSSTGFTEAFF
- - TRBJ2-7 TRBV2 TGTGCCAGCAGTCTTCGAGGGGCAGGGTCCGAGCAGTACTTC CASSLRGAGSEQYF
TRBD1 - TRBJ2-2 TRBV11-3 TGTGCCAGCAGCACGGGACAGGGAGGCAACTGGGAGCTGTTTTTT CASSTGQGGNWELFF
- - TRBJ2-7 TRBV10-3 TGTGCCATCAGTGACTCGAAGGGTCTCAACGAGCAGTACTTC CAISDSKGLNEQYF
TRBD2 - TRBJ2-5 TRBV5-4 TGTGCCAGCAGCTTTGTAGCGGGGGGGAGAGGAGAGACCCAGTACTTC CASSFVAGGRGETQYF
- - TRBJ2-7 TRBV4-1 TGCGCCAGCAGCCACCCCGACAGGCCCTACGAGCAGTACTTC CASSHPDRPYEQYF
- - TRBJ1-2 TRBV6-5 TGTGCCAGCAGTTCTTTAAGGACGCCTAACCATGGCTACACCTTC CASSSLRTPNHGYTF
- - TRBJ1-1 TRBV4-3 TGCGCCAGCAGCCAAGATTCAGGGGTATCTGAAGCTTTCTTT CASSQDSGVSEAFF
TRBD2 - TRBJ2-5 TRBV10-3 TGTGCCATCAGTGTAGCGGGGACTCAAGAGACCCAGTACTTC CAISVAGTQETQYF
- once TRBJ1-5 TRBV7-2 TGTGCCAGCAGCTTAGCAGGGGCACCTCAGCCCCAGCATTTT CASSLAGAPQPQHF
- once TRBJ1-1 TRBV14 TGTGCCAGCAGCCATCCGACAGCCTCGGTTGAAGCTTTCTTT CASSHPTASVEAFF
- - TRBJ1-4 TRBV7-6 TGTGCCAGCCGGGGGGCCATTAATGAAAAACTGTTTTTT CASRGAINEKLFF
- medium-sized TRBJ1-1 TRBV30 TGTGCCTGGAGTAGCACCGGTGGCGCTGAAGCTTTCTTT CAWSSTGGAEAFF
- few TRBJ1-2 TRBV2 TGTGCCAGCAGTGCCCGGACGGCGGCTGGCTACACCTTC CASSARTAAGYTF
- once TRBJ2-7 TRBV15 TGTGCCACCAGCAGAGAGAGAGGGATGGGCAGCTCCTACGAGCAGTACTTC CATSRERGMGSSYEQYF
- - TRBJ2-7 TRBV7-9 TGTGCCAGCAGTTGGGACACACTCTCCTACGAGCAGTACTTC CASSWDTLSYEQYF
TRBD1 - TRBJ1-6 TRBV28 TGTGCCAGCAGATGGACAGGGGGCTCCTATAATTCACCCCTCCACTTT CASRWTGGSYNSPLHF
- - TRBJ1-5 TRBV15 TGTGCCACCAGCAGAGGGGATATTAATCAGCCCCAGCATTTT CATSRGDINQPQHF
- - TRBJ1-1 TRBV28 TGTGCCAGCAGTTCCGGGGACACTGAAGCTTTCTTT CASSSGDTEAFF
- - TRBJ2-3 TRBV10-3 TGTGCCATCAGTGAGAGCACAGATACGCAGTATTTT CAISESTDTQYF
TRBD1 - TRBJ2-7 TRBV7-3 TGTGCCAGCAGCTTGGACGGACAGGGGGACTACGAGCAGTACTTC CASSLDGQGDYEQYF
TRBD1 - TRBJ1-1 TRBV4-3 TGCGCCAGCAGCCCGAGGACAGGGGCGAACACTGAAGCTTTCTTT CASSPRTGANTEAFF
- - TRBJ2-2 TRBV5-1 TGCGCCAGCAGCTTGGCTGGGGTCCAGACCGGGGAGCTGTTTTTT CASSLAGVQTGELFF
TRBD1 - TRBJ2-5 TRBV5-1 TGCGCCAGCAGCTTCCCGGGACAGGGGCTCCAAGAGACCCAGTACTTC CASSFPGQGLQETQYF
- - TRBJ1-2 TRBV6-5 TGTGCCAGCAGTACTAACCGGGAGAACTATGGCTACACCTTC CASSTNRENYGYTF
- - TRBJ2-3 TRBV6-5 TGTGCCAGCAGTTCCTTATCGGGGGAATTGACAGATACGCAGTATTTT CASSSLSGELTDTQYF
TRBD1 - TRBJ2-6 TRBV5-1 TGCGCCAGCAGCTTGGTTGGGACAGGGGGGGCTGGGGCCAACGTCCTGACTTTC CASSLVGTGGAGANVLTF
TRBD1 - TRBJ1-2 TRBV14 TGTGCCAGCAGCCAAGGGTCCTTCGGGACAGCCGACTTACCACATAACTATGGCTACACCTTC CASSQGSFGTADLPHNYGYTF
TRBD1 once TRBJ1-1 TRBV10-3 TGTGCCATCAGTGACAGGGGGGAGGACACTGAAGCTTTCTTT CAISDRGEDTEAFF
- - TRBJ2-2 TRBV5-4 TGTGCCAGCAGCTTGTCGGGGGTAGACACCGGGGAGCTGTTTTTT CASSLSGVDTGELFF
- - TRBJ2-1 TRBV7-8 TGTGCCAGCAGCTACTCACCCCGCAATGAGCAGTTCTTC CASSYSPRNEQFF
TRBD2 once TRBJ2-5 TRBV9 TGTGCCAGCAGTTATAGCGGGAGGGCCGGTGAGACCCAGTACTTC CASSYSGRAGETQYF
- - TRBJ1-3 TRBV4-3 TGCGCCAGCACCCCCAACCGGGGGCTTGGAAACACCATATATTTT CASTPNRGLGNTIYF